Listed below are T cell receptor beta chains from one sample, sequenced in a study of control samples from healthy donors and cancer patients. Assay used: immunoSEQ multiplex PCR; TCRdb lists only in-frame clones, some missing. This sample has over 150,000 clones, with approximately 95% found just once. Sequencing was performed on blood. The source of these receptors is a man between 18 and 35 years old in good health. The CDR3 runs from the conserved cysteine through the conserved F or W. The order of the fields is clone size, V gene, D gene, J gene, CDR3 DNA, CDR3 protein. The D gene is left open where the match is weak. Not all rows give a size; the values are once, few, many and, for expanded clones, a class.

clone_size: -
v_call: TRBV5-1
d_call: TRBD1
j_call: TRBJ1-2
cdr3_nt: TGCGCCAGCAGCTTGGGGGACAGGGCGGGTGGCTACACCTTC
cdr3_aa: CASSLGDRAGGYTF

clone_size: -
v_call: TRBV6-4
d_call: -
j_call: TRBJ1-4
cdr3_nt: TGTGCCAGCAGTCTGATGCCTAATGAAAAACTGTTTTTT
cdr3_aa: CASSLMPNEKLFF

clone_size: once
v_call: TRBV5-1
d_call: -
j_call: TRBJ1-1
cdr3_nt: TGCGCCAGCAGCCCGTTCGGGGATGGCACTGAAGCTTTCTTT
cdr3_aa: CASSPFGDGTEAFF

clone_size: few
v_call: TRBV6-5
d_call: TRBD2
j_call: TRBJ2-1
cdr3_nt: TGTGCCAGCAGTCCCGGGACTAGCGCCTACAATGAGCAGTTCTTC
cdr3_aa: CASSPGTSAYNEQFF

clone_size: -
v_call: TRBV27
d_call: -
j_call: TRBJ1-1
cdr3_nt: TGTGCCAGCAGTTTATATGGGACAATCCCTGAAGCTTTCTTT
cdr3_aa: CASSLYGTIPEAFF

clone_size: -
v_call: TRBV2
d_call: TRBD1
j_call: TRBJ2-7
cdr3_nt: TGTGCCAGCAGTGAAAGACTGCCGACAGGGCTAGGCTACGAGCAGTACTTC
cdr3_aa: CASSERLPTGLGYEQYF

clone_size: -
v_call: TRBV11-2
d_call: TRBD1
j_call: TRBJ2-7
cdr3_nt: TGTGCCAGCAGCTTTGACGGGACAGGGTTACTTTTCTCGGACGAGCAGTACTTC
cdr3_aa: CASSFDGTGLLFSDEQYF

clone_size: -
v_call: TRBV23-1
d_call: -
j_call: TRBJ1-1
cdr3_nt: TGCGCCAGCAGTCCCGTAGGGACAACTGAAGCTTTCTTT
cdr3_aa: CASSPVGTTEAFF

clone_size: once
v_call: TRBV14
d_call: -
j_call: TRBJ2-7
cdr3_nt: TGTGCCAGCAGCCAAGGTCTTTTAGATGAGCAGTACTTC
cdr3_aa: CASSQGLLDEQYF

clone_size: -
v_call: TRBV7-3
d_call: -
j_call: TRBJ1-1
cdr3_nt: TGTGCCAGCAGCCCGGACCCTAGCGTAAACACTGAAGCTTTCTTT
cdr3_aa: CASSPDPSVNTEAFF

clone_size: -
v_call: TRBV7-9
d_call: -
j_call: TRBJ2-2
cdr3_nt: TGTGCCAGCAGCTTAATGGGGGGCAACGGGGAGCTGTTTTTT
cdr3_aa: CASSLMGGNGELFF

clone_size: -
v_call: TRBV20-1
d_call: -
j_call: TRBJ2-3
cdr3_nt: TGCAGTGCCGTCAGCAGGGATGCGCAGTATTTT
cdr3_aa: CSAVSRDAQYF

clone_size: -
v_call: TRBV29-1
d_call: -
j_call: TRBJ2-5
cdr3_nt: TGCAGCGTTGCTGACAGTCAAGAGACCCAGTACTTC
cdr3_aa: CSVADSQETQYF

clone_size: -
v_call: TRBV10-3
d_call: TRBD1
j_call: TRBJ2-3
cdr3_nt: TGTGCCATCAAAGATGGACAGGGAACAGATACGCAGTATTTT
cdr3_aa: CAIKDGQGTDTQYF

clone_size: -
v_call: TRBV5-1
d_call: TRBD1
j_call: TRBJ2-5
cdr3_nt: TGCGCCAGCAGCTTGGCAGGGGGACGCCAAGAGACCCAGTACTTC
cdr3_aa: CASSLAGGRQETQYF

clone_size: -
v_call: TRBV21-1
d_call: -
j_call: TRBJ2-5
cdr3_nt: TGTGCCAGCAGCACAGGGAGGGCAGACCCAAGTCTGGCCCAGTACTTC
cdr3_aa: CASSTGRADPSLAQYF

clone_size: -
v_call: TRBV28
d_call: -
j_call: TRBJ1-5
cdr3_nt: TGTGCCAGCAGTTTTAGGGGGTTGGGCAATCAGCCCCAGCATTTT
cdr3_aa: CASSFRGLGNQPQHF

clone_size: -
v_call: TRBV9
d_call: -
j_call: TRBJ2-7
cdr3_nt: TGTGCCAGCAGCGTAGGCGAGGAGGGCAGCTCTACTTTCTCCTACGAGCAGTACTTC
cdr3_aa: CASSVGEEGSSTFSYEQYF

clone_size: once
v_call: TRBV24-1
d_call: TRBD2
j_call: TRBJ2-3
cdr3_nt: TGTGCCACCAGTGTACGAGCGGGGGCGGGGACAGATACGCAGTATTTT
cdr3_aa: CATSVRAGAGTDTQYF

clone_size: -
v_call: TRBV30
d_call: -
j_call: TRBJ1-6
cdr3_nt: TGTGCCTGGAGGGAGGGGGATAATTCACCCCTCCACTTT
cdr3_aa: CAWREGDNSPLHF

clone_size: -
v_call: TRBV29-1
d_call: TRBD2
j_call: TRBJ2-7
cdr3_nt: TGCAGCGTTGAAGATCGACGGCGGGGGGGAGGATACGAGCAGTACTTC
cdr3_aa: CSVEDRRRGGGYEQYF

clone_size: -
v_call: TRBV30
d_call: -
j_call: TRBJ1-1
cdr3_nt: TGTGCCTGGAGTAGTCCCAGGACAGCTGTGAACACTGAAGCTTTCTTT
cdr3_aa: CAWSSPRTAVNTEAFF

clone_size: -
v_call: TRBV7-9
d_call: -
j_call: TRBJ1-3
cdr3_nt: TGTGCCAGCAGCTTACCCCTTCCCGGGGGTTCGGCGGGAAACACCATATATTTT
cdr3_aa: CASSLPLPGGSAGNTIYF

clone_size: -
v_call: TRBV30
d_call: TRBD1
j_call: TRBJ1-4
cdr3_nt: TGTGCCTGGAGCGGGGGACAGCCTAAAGCCCAAAATGAAAAACTGTTTTTT
cdr3_aa: CAWSGGQPKAQNEKLFF

clone_size: few
v_call: TRBV2
d_call: -
j_call: TRBJ1-2
cdr3_nt: TGTGCCAGCAGGCCAGACAGCTTTAACTATGGCTACACCTTC
cdr3_aa: CASRPDSFNYGYTF

clone_size: -
v_call: TRBV5-1
d_call: -
j_call: TRBJ1-1
cdr3_nt: TGCGCCAGCAGCCACCCCCCGAGCACTGAAGCTTTCTTT
cdr3_aa: CASSHPPSTEAFF

clone_size: -
v_call: TRBV29-1
d_call: -
j_call: TRBJ2-7
cdr3_nt: TGCAGCGTTGGCAACAGCTACGAGCAGTACTTC
cdr3_aa: CSVGNSYEQYF

clone_size: -
v_call: TRBV11-3
d_call: -
j_call: TRBJ2-4
cdr3_nt: TGTGCCAGCAGCCGGGGGTTGGGGAACATTCAGTACTTC
cdr3_aa: CASSRGLGNIQYF